This entry lists 5 T cell receptor beta chains sequenced from one sample in a study of control samples from healthy donors and cancer patients. Profiled with immunoSEQ multiplex PCR; TCRdb holds only in-frame clones, not every one. The sample has approximately 150,000 clones, approximately 91% seen once; the top ten hold about 2.1%. Sequencing was performed on blood. The origin of the receptors is a woman between 40 and 55 years old in good health.

The gene calls are TRBV6-2 or TRBV6-3 and TRBJ2-1, with 9 bases identical to TRBD1. This CDR3 has 14 residues. V trimming: 7 bases; J trimming: 7 bases; junction bases outside the gene matches: 8. Germline V gene lookup returns CDR1 MNHEY and CDR2 SVGEGT. The CDR3 DNA reads as TGTGCCAGCACCCCACAGGGGGCAAAGAATGAGCAGTTCTTC. Its translation: CASTPQGAKNEQFF.

This chain links TRBV18 with TRBJ2-7; D remains ambiguous. This CDR3 contains 12 residues. Germline V gene lookup returns CDR1 KGHSH and CDR2 LQKENI. Trimming left V 6 bases short and J 6 bases short, with 12 bases between. The CDR3: CASSGNLGEQYF. The CDR3, as DNA: TGTGCCAGCTCGGGGAACCTGGGCGAGCAGTACTTC.

V gene TRBV18 combines with J gene TRBJ2-5; tentative D call: TRBD2 (5 bases). Germline lookup yields CDR1 KGHSH and CDR2 LQKENI. The CDR3 is made up of 16 amino acids. The V end was cut by 3 bases, the J end by 5 bases, with 19 bases between. This CDR3 is CASSPQQVGVGETQYF. In DNA form, the CDR3 reads TGTGCCAGCTCACCTCAACAAGTCGGGGTAGGGGAGACCCAGTACTTC.

This rearrangement joins TRBV6-5 to TRBJ2-7, with 11 bases fitting TRBD2. This CDR3 spans 14 amino acids. Germline CDR1 MNHEY, CDR2 SVGAGI. V lost 7 bases to trimming and J lost 1 base; unmatched junction nucleotides: 3. In nucleotides, the CDR3 is TGTGCCAGCATCAGGACTAGCGGGTCCTACGAGCAGTACTTC. It yields the protein CASIRTSGSYEQYF.

The chain has TRBV4-1 and TRBJ1-5; D remains ambiguous. Germline values: CDR1 MGHRA, CDR2 YSYEKL. V was clipped by 0 bases and J by 5 bases, with 17 bases between them. The CDR3 spans 17 residues. Written as DNA, the CDR3 is TGCGCCAGCAGCCAAGATAGTAGCGGCGGAGGCCATCAGCCCCAGCATTTT. Translated: CASSQDSSGGGHQPQHF.